Detailed here is one TCR beta chain. Antigen unknown. RNA extraction and reverse transcription yielded cDNA as sequencing template. The table came from immunoSEQ multiplex PCR; TCRdb's copy has only in-frame clones and leaves some out. Among roughly 150,000 clones listed, 54% were seen once. The treatment here: oral pan-JAK inhibitor, 5-10 mg twice daily. Germline V gives CDR1 PRHDT, CDR2 FYEKMQ (reference sequence). The CDR3 spans 15 residues. Trimming cost V 3 bases and J 9 bases; bases outside gene matches: 12. This sample was included in a study of CD8+ T cells in alopecia areata. Across the whole study: Dosing with tofacitinib proceeded for 6 to 18 months, followed by 6 months off drug.

Points from the study as a whole: Whereas mice showed it more clearly, TCR sharing across patients was murkier, possibly because of HLA. The study found higher clonality in lesional than normal scalp, especially in alopecia totalis/universalis.

V is TRBV13 and J is TRBJ2-7; 9 bases line up with TRBD2. The source of this sequence is a human donor with alopecia areata. Sequenced here: CD8+ T cells sorted from blood, sampled at week 4, from a patient treated with tofacitinib. The CDR3 nucleotides read TGTGCCAGCAGCTTGGGGGTAGCGGGGGCCGCCGGGCAGTACTTC. It codes for CASSLGVAGAAGQYF.